This T cell receptor beta chain was identified during a study of control samples from healthy donors and cancer patients. Method: immunoSEQ multiplex PCR; TCRdb's copy keeps in-frame clones and lacks some. The table has some 150,000 clones, 91% seen once. This clone was recorded a few times. Germline V gene sequence: CDR1 SGHNT, CDR2 YYREEE (reference sequence). This CDR3 comprises 15 residues. Unmatched junction bases numbered 6, after V lost 4 bases and J lost 0 bases. Sequenced sample: blood. The chain couples TRBV5-4 to TRBJ2-7; TRBD1 matches 8 bases. The TCR originated in a young woman in good health. In nucleotides, the CDR3 is TGTGCCAGCAGCGTCGACAGGGGCTACTCCTACGAGCAGTACTTC. This translates into CASSVDRGYSYEQYF.